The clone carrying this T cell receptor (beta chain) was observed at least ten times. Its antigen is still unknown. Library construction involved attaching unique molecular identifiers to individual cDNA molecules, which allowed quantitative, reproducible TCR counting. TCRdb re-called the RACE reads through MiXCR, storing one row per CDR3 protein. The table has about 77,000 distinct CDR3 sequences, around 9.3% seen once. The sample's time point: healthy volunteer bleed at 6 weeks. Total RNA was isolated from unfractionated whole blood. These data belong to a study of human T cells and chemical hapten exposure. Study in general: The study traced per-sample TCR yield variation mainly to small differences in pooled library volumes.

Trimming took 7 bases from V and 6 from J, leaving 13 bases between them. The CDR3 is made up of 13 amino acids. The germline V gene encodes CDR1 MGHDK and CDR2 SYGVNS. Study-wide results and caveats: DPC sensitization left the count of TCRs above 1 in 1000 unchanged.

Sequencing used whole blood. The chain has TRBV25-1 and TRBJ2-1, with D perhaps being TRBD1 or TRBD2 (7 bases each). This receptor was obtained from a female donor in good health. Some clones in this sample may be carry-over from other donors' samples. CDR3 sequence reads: CASTGRGGNEQFF. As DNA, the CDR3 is TGTGCCAGCACAGGCAGGGGGGGCAATGAGCAGTTCTTC. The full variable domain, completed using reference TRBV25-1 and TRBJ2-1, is EADIYQTPRYLVIGTGKKITLECSQTMGHDKMYWYQQDPGMELHLIHYSYGVNSTEKGDLSSESTVSRIRTEHFPLTLESARPSHTSQYLCASTGRGGNEQFFGPGTRLTVL.